Below, 10 T cell receptor beta chains from the same sample are listed, as sequenced in a study of T cell responses to AZD1222 COVID-19 vaccine. Profiling relied on immunoSEQ multiplex PCR, and the TCRdb table lists in-frame clones only, not all of them. The sample has about 81,000 clones; roughly 90% are singletons. The sample in question was peripheral blood, obtained 28 days after the second AZD1222 dose. These receptors all stem from an adult who received the AZD1222 COVID-19 vaccine.

J is TRBJ2-2 and V is TRBV28, with TRBD2 matching over 8 bases. The CDR3 runs to 15 residues. The V gene's germline CDR1 is MDHEN and CDR2 SYDVKM. Unmatched junction bases numbered 5, after V lost 2 bases and J lost 6 bases. Written as DNA, the CDR3 is TGTGCCAGCAGTTTAGCGGGAGGTACGGCCGGGGAGCTGTTTTTT. Residues: CASSLAGGTAGELFF.

Here the CDR3 reads CASSHGTNTEAFF. CDR3 DNA sequence: TGTGCCAGCAGCCACGGTACGAACACTGAAGCTTTCTTT. The genes are TRBV3-1 (or the pseudogene TRBV3-2) and TRBJ1-1; no clear D. V lost 3 bases and J 1 base, leaving 6 bases between the germline ends. The CDR3 sequence is 13 residues long. CDR1 is LGHDT and CDR2 is YNNKEL in the germline V gene (reference sequence).

The chain has TRBV12-3 or TRBV12-4 and TRBJ2-7, with D tentatively TRBD2 (5 bases). Trimming removed 2 bases at V and 5 bases at J, with 10 bases between. CDR3 length: 13 amino acids. CDR3 bases: TGTGCCAGCAGTTTATTCGAGGGCCACGAGCAGTACTTC. It yields the protein CASSLFEGHEQYF.

This chain connects TRBV20-1 to TRBJ2-1; 7 positions match TRBD2. Germline lookup yields CDR1 DFQATT and CDR2 SNEGSKA (reference sequence). The CDR3 totals 11 residues. Germline trimming cut 3 bases from V and 8 bases from J; bases unmatched to any gene: 1. The CDR3 DNA sequence: TGCAGTGCTAGGAGCGGGGATGAGCAGTTCTTC. Translation gives CSARSGDEQFF.

The chain couples TRBV18 to TRBJ2-7, with 7 bases aligning to TRBD1. Germline V lookup: CDR1 KGHSH, CDR2 LQKENI. The CDR3 is 13 residues long. J gave up 3 bases and V 6 bases, and 5 bases lay outside the gene matches. The CDR3 DNA reads as TGTGCCAGCTCGACAGGGAACCGCTACGAGCAGTACTTC. This sequence encodes CASSTGNRYEQYF.

The rearrangement links TRBV7-8 to TRBJ2-7; 11 nucleotides match TRBD2. Losses at the gene ends were 5 bases for V and 1 base for J; bases not matched to a gene: 7. Germline V gene lookup returns CDR1 SGHVS and CDR2 FQNEAQ. The CDR3 is 16 amino acids. CDR3 amino acids: CASSLTSGSRSYEQYF. In nucleotides, the CDR3 is TGTGCCAGCAGCCTTACTAGCGGGAGTAGGTCCTACGAGCAGTACTTC.

V and J are TRBV9 and TRBJ2-7, with 9 bases matching TRBD1. The V segment lost 2 bases and the J segment 3 bases; nucleotides outside the gene matches: 9. The germline V gene encodes CDR1 SGDLS and CDR2 YYNGEE. The CDR3 consists of 16 residues. The CDR3 sequence is CASSVRPGTGFYEQYF. CDR3 nucleotides: TGTGCCAGCAGCGTGCGCCCCGGGACAGGGTTCTACGAGCAGTACTTC.

This clone turned up a few times. The chain employs TRBV3-1 (or the pseudogene TRBV3-2) and TRBJ1-4; D call uncertain. Germline CDR1 LGHDT, CDR2 YNNKEL (reference sequence). The CDR3 is 12 amino acids. V lost 2 bases, J lost 4 bases, and 2 bases lay in between. CDR3 DNA sequence: TGTGCCAGCAGCCAATATAATGAAAAACTGTTTTTT. This gives the protein CASSQYNEKLFF.

The sample holds one count of this clone. The chain couples TRBV30 to TRBJ1-2; tentatively, D is TRBD1 (5 bases). There are 11 residues in the CDR3. V shed 0 bases and J shed 10 bases, with 9 bases lying between them. The germline CDR1 and CDR2 sequences are GTSNPN and SVGIG (reference sequence). The CDR3 coding sequence is TGTGCCTGGAGTGTGGGGGGTCACTACACCTTC. Its translation is CAWSVGGHYTF. Using reference TRBV30 and TRBJ1-2 for the parts outside the CDR3, the full variable domain is SQTIHQWPATLVQPVGSPLSLECTVEGTSNPNLYWYRQAAGRGLQLLFYSVGIGQISSEVPQNLSASRPQDRQFILSSKKLLLSDSGFYLCAWSVGGHYTFGSGTRLTVV.

This chain joins TRBV6-5 and TRBJ1-6; TRBD1 aligns across 10 bases. Germline V gene lookup returns CDR1 MNHEY and CDR2 SVGAGI. J was trimmed by 6 bases and V by 7 bases; bases with no gene match: 3. The CDR3 contains 14 residues. The CDR3 loop is CASIGTGANSPLHF. The CDR3 region has the DNA TGTGCCAGCATCGGGACAGGGGCTAATTCACCCCTCCACTTT.